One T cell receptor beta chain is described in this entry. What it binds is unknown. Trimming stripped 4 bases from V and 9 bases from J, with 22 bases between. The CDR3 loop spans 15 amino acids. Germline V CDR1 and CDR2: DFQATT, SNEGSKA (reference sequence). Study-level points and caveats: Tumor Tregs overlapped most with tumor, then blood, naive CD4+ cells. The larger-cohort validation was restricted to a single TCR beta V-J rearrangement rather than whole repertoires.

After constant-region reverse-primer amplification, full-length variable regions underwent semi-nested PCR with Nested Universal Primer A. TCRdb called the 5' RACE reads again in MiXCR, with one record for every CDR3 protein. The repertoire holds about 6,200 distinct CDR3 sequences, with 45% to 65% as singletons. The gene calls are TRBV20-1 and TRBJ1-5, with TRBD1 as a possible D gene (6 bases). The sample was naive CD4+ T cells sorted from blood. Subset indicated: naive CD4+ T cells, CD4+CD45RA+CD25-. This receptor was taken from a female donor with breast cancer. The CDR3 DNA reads TGCAGTGCTACCCAATTAACAGGGAGGATCGGGCCCCAGCATTTT. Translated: CSATQLTGRIGPQHF.